This TCR beta chain stems from a study of PD-L1 blockade in urothelial cancer. From germline, CDR1 is SQVTM and CDR2 ANQGSEA. The CDR3 length is 14 residues. The germline V and J ends were trimmed by 3 bases and 0 bases, with 11 bases remaining between them. The table came from immunoSEQ multiplex PCR; TCRdb's copy has only in-frame clones and leaves some out. The repertoire includes under 95,000 clones, around 85% of them detected once, and approximately 15% sits in the top ten. Time point in this sample: pretreatment peripheral blood. This specimen consisted of PBMCs, obtained around atezolizumab (anti-PD-L1) treatment. This receptor was obtained from a man between 60 and 75 years old with urothelial cancer. The chain has TRBV29-1 and TRBJ1-1; weak D call: TRBD1 (5 bases). CDR3 residues: CSVETVYMNTEAFF. CDR3 nucleotide sequence: TGCAGCGTTGAGACAGTCTATATGAACACTGAAGCTTTCTTT.